These 16 T cell receptor beta chains share one sample of origin, sequenced in a study of blood T cell repertoires in COVID-19. The assay was immunoSEQ multiplex PCR, and TCRdb's table has in-frame clones only and misses some. Of 300,000 to 450,000 clones detected, 75% to 90% appear once; the ten largest clones hold 1%. The sequenced sample was PBMCs or T cells enriched from blood (not recorded which). The source of these receptors is a man aged 18 to 35 who had recovered from COVID-19.

V usage is TRBV18 and J usage is TRBJ1-5; D unresolved. Trimming pared 2 bases from V and 7 bases from J, leaving 9 bases between. This CDR3 has 13 residues. Germline V gives CDR1 KGHSH, CDR2 LQKENI. The CDR3: CASSPGEKQPQHF. The DNA of the CDR3 is TGTGCCAGCTCACCAGGGGAGAAACAGCCCCAGCATTTT.

The chain has TRBV18 and TRBJ2-1; 8 bases map to TRBD2. Germline V gives CDR1 KGHSH, CDR2 LQKENI. The trim removed 5 bases at V and 4 bases at J, leaving 10 bases unmatched. This CDR3 has 16 amino acids. The CDR3 protein is CASSSATSGHYNEQFF. The CDR3 DNA reads TGTGCCAGCTCATCGGCCACTAGCGGACATTACAATGAGCAGTTCTTC.

This chain links TRBV12-3 or TRBV12-4 with TRBJ2-7; a possible D gene is TRBD2 (6 bases). Trimming pared 5 bases from V and 3 bases from J, leaving 11 bases between. The CDR3 is 13 amino acids. The CDR3 DNA is TGTGCCAGCAGTAAACGGGACTTCTACGAGCAGTACTTC. Protein sequence: CASSKRDFYEQYF.

The J gene is TRBJ2-7, the V gene TRBV6-5; 8 nucleotides line up with TRBD2. With V trimmed by 2 bases and J by 1 base, 4 bases remained unmatched. This CDR3 is built from 15 residues. Germline V CDR1 and CDR2: MNHEY, SVGAGI. DNA for the CDR3: TGTGCCAGCAGTTACGGAGGCGGGAGGTCCTACGAGCAGTACTTC. This codes for CASSYGGGRSYEQYF.

This chain joins TRBV5-1 and TRBJ2-2, with 8 bases matching TRBD2. V was clipped by 2 bases and J by 7 bases; unmatched bases: 7. Germline assignment: CDR1 SGHRS and CDR2 YFSETQ. This CDR3 region has 15 residues. CDR3 sequence (DNA): TGCGCCAGCAGCTTAGCCAGCGGGAGTGGCGGGGAGCTGTTTTTT. Translation: CASSLASGSGGELFF.

The chain recombines TRBV5-1 with TRBJ2-1; 8 nucleotides match TRBD1. Looked up from germline, CDR1 is SGHRS and CDR2 is YFSETQ. The CDR3 consists of 13 residues. V lost 4 bases to trimming and J lost 8 bases; unmatched junction nucleotides: 5. CDR3 bases: TGCGCCAGCAGCCTGGACAGGGCCCATGAGCAGTTCTTC. This codes for CASSLDRAHEQFF.

This chain uses TRBV29-1 with TRBJ2-7; 7 nucleotides line up with TRBD1. J gave up 2 bases and V 5 bases, and 9 bases lay outside the gene matches. The CDR3 length is 14 residues. Germline V CDR1 and CDR2: SQVTM, ANQGSEA. CDR3 residues: CSVRDRVNTYEQYF. The CDR3 DNA follows: TGCAGCGTTCGCGACAGGGTTAATACCTACGAGCAGTACTTC.

Points on this clone: Within the sample, other DNA sequences also encode this same CDR3. The genes are TRBV7-9 and TRBJ1-3; TRBD1 might be the D (6 bases). V lost 3 bases and J 1 base, leaving 7 bases between the germline ends. Looked up from germline, CDR1 is SEHNR and CDR2 is FQNEAQ (reference sequence). CDR3 length equals 14 residues. The CDR3 sequence: CASSFTGSGNTIYF. CDR3 bases: TGTGCCAGCAGCTTCACAGGGTCTGGAAACACCATATATTTT.

This clone has more than one count but fewer than ten. V usage is TRBV12-3 or TRBV12-4 and J usage is TRBJ2-1; D gene unclear. The germline V and J ends were trimmed by 5 bases and 10 bases, with 12 bases remaining between them. The CDR3 runs 12 residues. The CDR3 region has the DNA TGTGCCAGCAGTACCCTTTCCCAGGAGCAGTTCTTC. Its protein is CASSTLSQEQFF.

V gene TRBV10-3 combines with J gene TRBJ1-1; 12 nucleotides line up with TRBD1. In germline, CDR1 is ENHRY, CDR2 SYGVKD. The CDR3 runs 16 residues. Unmatched junction bases numbered 11, after V lost 7 bases and J lost 5 bases. The CDR3 loop is CAITPGQGARDTEAFF. In nucleotides, the CDR3 is TGTGCCATCACCCCGGGACAGGGGGCCCGAGATACTGAAGCTTTCTTT.

The V and J genes are TRBV3-1 (or the pseudogene TRBV3-2) and TRBJ1-1; D remains ambiguous. Trimming removed 4 bases at V and 7 bases at J, with 19 bases between. Looked up from germline, CDR1 is LGHDT and CDR2 is YNNKEL (reference sequence). This CDR3 region has 15 residues. The CDR3 loop reads CASSPISSQESEAFF. In DNA, the CDR3 is TGTGCCAGCAGCCCAATATCATCACAAGAAAGTGAAGCTTTCTTT.

The gene calls are TRBV30 and TRBJ2-1; 13 nucleotides agree with TRBD2. Per germline, CDR1 GTSNPN and CDR2 SVGIG (reference sequence). CDR3 length: 13 amino acids. Trimming cost V 1 base and J 9 bases; bases outside gene matches: 0. CDR3 bases: TGTGCCTGGAGTGGGACTAGCGGGAGTGAGCAGTTCTTC. It codes for CAWSGTSGSEQFF.

This clone came up once. The chain links TRBV27 to TRBJ2-5; maybe TRBD2 (5 bases). CDR3 length: 14 residues. Between the trimmed V and J ends, which lost 3 bases and 2 bases, there was a span of 10 bases. CDR1 MNHEY and CDR2 SMNVEV come from the germline V gene (reference sequence). CDR3: CASSFLSGQETQYF. CDR3 coding DNA: TGTGCCAGCAGTTTTCTCTCGGGGCAAGAGACCCAGTACTTC.

The chain combines TRBV3-1 (or the pseudogene TRBV3-2) with TRBJ2-1; tentative D call: TRBD2 (6 bases). Trimming removed 4 bases from V and 3 bases from J, with 13 bases in between. The CDR3 extends over 15 amino acids. The germline CDR1 and CDR2 sequences are LGHDT and YNNKEL (reference sequence). CDR3 DNA: TGTGCCAGCAGCCCCGATTCCGGGAGCTACAATGAGCAGTTCTTC. Translated: CASSPDSGSYNEQFF.

Points on this clone: In the same sample, other DNA sequences code for this CDR3. The chain is built from TRBV7-3 and TRBJ2-1; 8 nucleotides line up with TRBD2. J gave up 0 bases and V 5 bases, and 3 bases lay outside the gene matches. Germline V CDR1 and CDR2: SGHTA, FQGTGA. The CDR3 totals 15 residues. The CDR3 here is CASSPSGSSYNEQFF. CDR3 nucleotides: TGTGCCAGCAGCCCCAGCGGGAGCTCCTACAATGAGCAGTTCTTC.

This chain connects TRBV7-2 to TRBJ2-3; TRBD2 aligns across 8 bases. Trimming at V came to 1 base and at J to 11 bases, leaving 11 bases not matched to a gene. From germline, CDR1 is SGHTA and CDR2 FQGNSA. CDR3 length equals 15 residues. The CDR3 spells CASSLVAGGALEQYF. CDR3 bases: TGTGCCAGCAGCTTAGTGGCCGGGGGGGCCCTAGAGCAGTATTTT.